Sequencing of this T cell receptor beta chain was carried out in a study of T cells after yellow fever vaccination. At least ten counts were recorded for this clonotype. What it binds is unknown. V lost 4 bases and J lost 5, with 12 bases in between. There are 13 residues in the CDR3. CDR1 is SGDLS and CDR2 is YYNGEE in the germline V gene. For TCR, cDNA came from 5'RACE template switching, which added a universal primer site and UMIs. TCRdb used MiXCR to reprocess the 5' RACE reads, holding one entry per CDR3 protein. The sample holds hundreds of thousands of distinct CDR3 sequences, roughly 3.5% seen once. Broader study findings: Post-booster samples contained most primary-vaccination clones (more than 95% CD4, about 90% CD8).

This TCR came from a man between 18 and 35 years old who received the YFV17D yellow fever vaccine. This chain joins TRBV9 and TRBJ2-5; D is unresolved. The sample was PBMCs, taken on the day of the yellow fever booster vaccination. CDR3 region: CASSSLGTETQYF. DNA for the CDR3: TGTGCCAGCAGCTCCCTAGGAACTGAGACCCAGTACTTC.